These 12 T cell receptor beta chains came from one sample sequenced in a study of T cell responses to AZD1222 COVID-19 vaccine. Assay used: immunoSEQ multiplex PCR; TCRdb lists only in-frame clones, some missing. The sample contains about 84,000 clones, around 88% of which appear only once. The material sequenced was peripheral blood, taken 28 days after the second AZD1222 dose. Receptors were obtained from an adult who received the AZD1222 COVID-19 vaccine.

Only a few counts were recorded for this clone. J is TRBJ1-6 and V is TRBV4-2, with 8 bases lining up with TRBD1. Germline V gene sequence: CDR1 LGHNA, CDR2 YNFKEQ. V dropped 4 bases and J dropped 6; count of bases not matched to a gene: 2. The CDR3 is 14 residues long. The CDR3 DNA follows: TGTGCCAGCAGCCCAGGGACAGGTAATTCACCCCTCCACTTT. It codes for CASSPGTGNSPLHF.

The chain has TRBV2 and TRBJ2-7; 7 bases line up with TRBD1. The CDR3 runs to 13 residues. J was trimmed by 2 bases and V by 8 bases; bases with no gene match: 6. Germline loops: CDR1 SNHLY, CDR2 FYNNEI. The CDR3 DNA is TGTGCCAGCCGCGAGGGACAGCCCTACGAGCAGTACTTC. It yields the protein CASREGQPYEQYF.

This clone was found once. CDR3 amino acids: CASSSPGQGNTEAFF. The CDR3 DNA reads as TGCGCCAGCAGCTCACCGGGACAGGGGAACACTGAAGCTTTCTTT. The V and J genes are TRBV5-1 and TRBJ1-1, with 9 nucleotides matching TRBD1. J was trimmed by 1 base and V by 3 bases; bases with no gene match: 4. The CDR3 extends over 15 amino acids. Germline V gives CDR1 SGHRS, CDR2 YFSETQ.

The chain carries TRBV9 and TRBJ1-6; D ambiguous. V lost 0 bases, J lost 8 bases, and 12 bases lay in between. Germline V gene data show CDR1 as SGDLS and CDR2 as YYNGEE. The CDR3 sequence is 15 residues long. In nucleotides, the CDR3 is TGTGCCAGCAGCGTAGGAGCCGACCAAGATTCACCCCTCCACTTT. Encoded protein: CASSVGADQDSPLHF.

The rearrangement joins TRBV5-6 to TRBJ2-7, with unresolved D. The CDR3 runs to 14 residues. V was pared by 2 bases and J by 0 bases, with 9 bases between. In germline, CDR1 is SGHDT, CDR2 YYEEEE. The DNA of the CDR3 is TGTGCCAGCAGCTTTTACGAGAGCTCCTACGAGCAGTACTTC. It translates to CASSFYESSYEQYF.

The chain recombines TRBV6-5 with TRBJ2-1, with TRBD2 identical over 9 bases. The CDR3 spans 15 residues. Germline CDR1 is MNHEY and CDR2 is SVGAGI. J was trimmed by 8 bases and V by 6 bases; bases with no gene match: 11. CDR3 in amino acids: CASRDVAGGPYEQFF. As DNA, the CDR3 is TGTGCCAGCAGGGACGTTGCGGGGGGGCCATATGAGCAGTTCTTC.

This clone turned up a few times. The chain joins TRBV14 to TRBJ2-3; D is perhaps TRBD1 or TRBD2 (5 bases each). V was shortened by 4 bases and J by 2 bases, with 7 bases between the two germline ends. The CDR3 consists of 13 residues. Germline CDR1 SGHDN, CDR2 FVKESK. In DNA, the CDR3 is TGTGCCAGCAGCCGAGGGACCACAGATACGCAGTATTTT. Translating gives CASSRGTTDTQYF.

The CDR3 loop reads CASSQDRLAGGRETQYF. For the CDR3, the DNA is TGTGCCAGCAGCCAAGATCGCCTAGCGGGGGGGCGAGAGACCCAGTACTTC. The gene calls are TRBV3-1 (or the pseudogene TRBV3-2) and TRBJ2-5; 12 bases agree with TRBD2. This CDR3 has 17 residues. Germline lookup yields CDR1 LGHDT and CDR2 YNNKEL (reference sequence). J gave up 4 bases and V 0 bases, and 6 bases lay outside the gene matches.

The rearrangement joins TRBV27 to TRBJ1-2; the match to TRBD1 covers 10 bases. This CDR3 comprises 14 residues. Unmatched junction bases numbered 7, after V lost 4 bases and J lost 8 bases. From germline, CDR1 is MNHEY and CDR2 SMNVEV (reference sequence). CDR3 nucleotide sequence: TGTGCCAGCAGTTCTAGACAGGGGGCGGGAGGCTACACCTTC. This encodes CASSSRQGAGGYTF.

The sample holds a few counts of this clone. The chain combines TRBV18 with TRBJ2-7, with D tentatively TRBD1 or TRBD2 (5 bases each). CDR1 is KGHSH and CDR2 is LQKENI in the germline V gene. The CDR3 sequence is 16 residues long. The germline V and J ends were trimmed by 1 base and 0 bases, with 13 bases remaining between them. The CDR3 is CASSPLGTLSSYEQYF. CDR3 nucleotides: TGTGCCAGCTCACCACTCGGGACGCTAAGCTCCTACGAGCAGTACTTC.

The chain couples TRBV6-4 to TRBJ2-7; 7 nucleotides match TRBD1. The CDR3 has 15 amino acids. Germline lookup yields CDR1 MRHNA and CDR2 SNTAGT. The junction had 11 bases not matched to a gene; V was cut back by 6 bases and J by 3 bases. This CDR3 reads CASRCSDRQHYEQYF. In DNA form, the CDR3 reads TGTGCCAGCAGATGTTCGGACAGGCAACACTACGAGCAGTACTTC.

CDR3 amino acids: CASSRTPGELFF. DNA for the CDR3: TGTGCCAGCAGCCGGACCCCCGGGGAGCTGTTTTTT. V is TRBV5-6 and J is TRBJ2-2, with unresolved D. The V end lost 4 bases, the J end lost 6 bases, and 7 bases lay between the germline ends. The length of the CDR3 is 12 residues. Germline V gives CDR1 SGHDT, CDR2 YYEEEE.